Sequencing of this TCR beta chain was carried out in a study of T cell repertoires in aging, cancer and after chemotherapy. Study in general: Six age groups, ranging from 30 or younger to 70 or older, included the donors. General study points: Rebound thymic output was suggested by rising median generation probability during chemotherapy in each cancer cohort. In healthy donors, age-related TCR diversity loss mainly reflected lost richness.

Rearranged V-D-J TRB sequences were amplified with a mixed TRB-A/B primer pool. TCRdb re-called the multiplex PCR reads through MiXCR, storing one row per CDR3 protein. Counted here are about 4,100 distinct CDR3 sequences, about 26% occurring once; the ten biggest clones make up 14% to 15%. TCR beta rearrangements were amplified from peripheral blood genomic DNA. The V gene end was trimmed by 5 bases and the J gene end by 4 bases; junction bases not matched to a gene: 3. The CDR3 sequence is 13 residues long. Germline V lookup: CDR1 WNHNN, CDR2 SYGVQD (reference sequence). Regarding this clonotype: Antigen: not known.

The V gene is TRBV10-1, the J gene TRBJ2-7; 9 bases match TRBD1. The TCR was taken from a human donor with a solid tumor. Sequences were obtained from blood. In DNA form, the CDR3 reads TGCGCCAGCAGTCCGACAGGGGGATACGAGCAGTACTTC. Amino acid sequence: CASSPTGGYEQYF.